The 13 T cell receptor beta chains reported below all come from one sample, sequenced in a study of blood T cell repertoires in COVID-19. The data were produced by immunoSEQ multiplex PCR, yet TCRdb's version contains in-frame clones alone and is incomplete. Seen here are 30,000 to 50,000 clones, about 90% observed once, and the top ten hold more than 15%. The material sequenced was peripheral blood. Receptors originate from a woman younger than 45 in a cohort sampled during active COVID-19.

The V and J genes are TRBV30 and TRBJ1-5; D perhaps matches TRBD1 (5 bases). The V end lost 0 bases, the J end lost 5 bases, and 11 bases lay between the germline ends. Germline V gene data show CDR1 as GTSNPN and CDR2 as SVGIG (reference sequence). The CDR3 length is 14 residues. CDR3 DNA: TGTGCCTGGAGTGTCAGTTTGGGGCATCAGCCCCAGCATTTT. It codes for CAWSVSLGHQPQHF.

In nucleotides, the CDR3 is TGTGCCACCAGTGACGCAGGGGGCAGTAATGAAGCTTTCTTT. It is translated as CATSDAGGSNEAFF. This chain links TRBV24-1 with TRBJ1-1; 8 bases are a match to TRBD1. CDR1 and CDR2 from the germline V gene are KGHDR and SFDVKD. The CDR3 consists of 14 residues. V gave up 4 bases and J gave up 7 bases; unmatched junction bases: 7.

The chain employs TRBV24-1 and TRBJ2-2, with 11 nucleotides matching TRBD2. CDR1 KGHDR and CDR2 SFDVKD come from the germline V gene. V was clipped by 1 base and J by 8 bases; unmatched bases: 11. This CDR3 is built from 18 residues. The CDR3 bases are TGTGCCACCAGTGATTTTGATACTAGCGGGGGTACCGGAGGGGAGCTGTTTTTT. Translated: CATSDFDTSGGTGGELFF.

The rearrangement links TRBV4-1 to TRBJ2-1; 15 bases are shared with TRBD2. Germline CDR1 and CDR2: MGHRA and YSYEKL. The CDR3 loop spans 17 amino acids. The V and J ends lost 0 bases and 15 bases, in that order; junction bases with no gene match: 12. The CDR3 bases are TGCGCCAGCAGCCAAGAGCCACTGGGGACTAGCGGGAGGTTGGCGTTCTTC. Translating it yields CASSQEPLGTSGRLAFF.

CDR3 residues: CASSHTGTGFEYGYTF. Here the CDR3 DNA reads TGTGCCAGCAGCCACACCGGGACAGGGTTTGAGTATGGCTACACCTTC. The genes are TRBV4-2 and TRBJ1-2, with 9 bases identical to TRBD1. The V segment lost 3 bases and the J segment 5 bases; nucleotides outside the gene matches: 10. In germline, CDR1 is LGHNA, CDR2 YNFKEQ. The length of the CDR3 is 16 residues.

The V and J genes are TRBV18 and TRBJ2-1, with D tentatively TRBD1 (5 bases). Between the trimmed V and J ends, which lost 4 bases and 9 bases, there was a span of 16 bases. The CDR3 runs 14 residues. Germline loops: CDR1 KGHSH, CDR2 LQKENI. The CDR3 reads CASSRRVDRGEQFF. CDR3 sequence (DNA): TGTGCCAGCTCACGAAGAGTAGATAGGGGTGAGCAGTTCTTC.

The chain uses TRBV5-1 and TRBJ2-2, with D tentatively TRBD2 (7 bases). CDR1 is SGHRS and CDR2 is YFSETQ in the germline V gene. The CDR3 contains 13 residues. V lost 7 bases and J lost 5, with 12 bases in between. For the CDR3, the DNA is TGCGCCAGCGGGGGGGCCGGTACCGGGGAGCTGTTTTTT. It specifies CASGGAGTGELFF.

CDR3 in amino acids: CASYGGLMNTEAFF. The CDR3, as DNA: TGTGCCAGCTACGGAGGGTTAATGAACACTGAAGCTTTCTTT. The chain employs TRBV6-5 and TRBJ1-1; D gene uncertain. CDR3 length equals 14 residues. V was clipped by 8 bases and J by 0 bases, with 13 bases between them. Germline V gene data show CDR1 as MNHEY and CDR2 as SVGAGI.

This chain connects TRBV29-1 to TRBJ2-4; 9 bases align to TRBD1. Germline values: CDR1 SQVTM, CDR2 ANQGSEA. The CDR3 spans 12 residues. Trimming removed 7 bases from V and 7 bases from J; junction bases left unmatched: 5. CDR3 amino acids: CSGRDRVNIQYF. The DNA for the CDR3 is TGCAGCGGCCGGGACAGGGTTAACATTCAGTACTTC.

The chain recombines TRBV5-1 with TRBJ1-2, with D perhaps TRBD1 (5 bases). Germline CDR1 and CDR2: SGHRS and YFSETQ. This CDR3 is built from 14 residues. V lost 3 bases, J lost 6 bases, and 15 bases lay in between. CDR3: CASSSGVRGDGYTF. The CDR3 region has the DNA TGCGCCAGCAGCTCGGGGGTACGGGGTGATGGCTACACCTTC.

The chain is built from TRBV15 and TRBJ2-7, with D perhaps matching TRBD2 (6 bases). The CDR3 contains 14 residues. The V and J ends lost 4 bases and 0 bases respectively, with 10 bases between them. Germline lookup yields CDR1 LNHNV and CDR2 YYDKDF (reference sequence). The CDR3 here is CATSTTSFSYEQYF. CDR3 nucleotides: TGTGCCACCAGCACCACTAGCTTCTCCTACGAGCAGTACTTC.

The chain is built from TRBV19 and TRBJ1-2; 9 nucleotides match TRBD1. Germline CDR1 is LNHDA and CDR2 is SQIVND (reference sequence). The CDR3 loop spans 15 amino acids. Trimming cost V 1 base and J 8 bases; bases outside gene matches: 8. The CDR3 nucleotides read TGTGCCAGTAGTATAGTCAAACAGGGGGCCGGCGGCTACACCTTC. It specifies CASSIVKQGAGGYTF.

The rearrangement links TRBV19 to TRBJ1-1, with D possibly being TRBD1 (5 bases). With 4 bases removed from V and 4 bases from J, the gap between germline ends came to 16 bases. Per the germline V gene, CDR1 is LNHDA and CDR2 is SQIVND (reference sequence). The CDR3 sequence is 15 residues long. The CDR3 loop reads CASSTGLPQTTEAFF. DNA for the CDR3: TGTGCCAGTAGTACGGGACTGCCCCAAACCACTGAAGCTTTCTTT. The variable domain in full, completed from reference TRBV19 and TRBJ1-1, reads DGGITQSPKYLFRKEGQNVTLSCEQNLNHDAMYWYRQDPGQGLRLIYYSQIVNDFQKGDIAEGYSVSREKKESFPLTVTSAQKNPTAFYLCASSTGLPQTTEAFFGQGTRLTVV.